This T cell receptor (beta chain) stems from a study of cytomegalovirus exposure and HLA in healthy donors. V was pared by 9 bases and J by 2 bases, with 17 bases between. Germline CDR1 is LNHNV and CDR2 is YYDKDF (reference sequence). The CDR3 spans 14 residues. Primers included in the PCR were 60 Vbeta and 13 Jbeta primers. Data came from immunoSEQ multiplex PCR; TCRdb stores just in-frame clones and leaves some out. The data hold roughly 150,000 clones, with around two thirds observed a single time. The chain links TRBV15 to TRBJ2-7; TRBD1 is a possible D gene (6 bases). The clonotype comes from a man between 25 and 39 years old in good health and CMV-seropositive. The sample was PBMCs. CDR3 loop: CATKTGDHPYEQYF. CDR3 nucleotides: TGTGCCACGAAGACAGGCGACCATCCCTACGAGCAGTACTTC.